This T cell receptor (beta chain) was observed in a study of cytomegalovirus exposure and HLA in healthy donors. Study at large: Among the 398 genotyped donors, about 81% were placed in the Caucasian-associated ancestry cluster.

This clone was found a few times. The PCR had 60 Vbeta and 13 Jbeta primers. Method: immunoSEQ multiplex PCR; TCRdb's copy keeps in-frame clones and lacks some. The sample records about 140,000 clones, about two thirds being singletons. Per the germline V gene, CDR1 is MNHEY and CDR2 is SVGAGI. CDR3 size: 15 residues. Trimming cost V 5 bases and J 0 bases, with 11 bases left between them. This receptor was taken from a man younger than 40 in good health and CMV-seropositive. The chain uses TRBV6-5 and TRBJ1-5; D gene ambiguous. The specimen sequenced was PBMCs. CDR3 nucleotides: TGTGCCAGCAGTCCATTCTCACTTAGCAATCAGCCCCAGCATTTT. Amino acids: CASSPFSLSNQPQHF.